The rows below give T cell receptor beta chains drawn from one sample of a study of vaccination and CD4 T cells after COVID-19. Antigens of these TCRs are unknown. TCRdb independently ran MiXCR on the PCR reads; one entry per CDR3 protein. The profile covers about 14,000 distinct CDR3 sequences, with around 43% appearing a single time and about 9.4% taken by the ten largest. Sequencing was done on a sample of CD4+ T cells from blood, cultured in vitro. The receptors originated from a human donor who had recovered from COVID-19. The CDR3 runs from the conserved cysteine through the conserved F or W. The D gene is left open where the match is weak. Not every row has a clone size; where given, it reads once, few, many or a size class.

clone_size	j_call	v_call	d_call	cdr3_aa	cdr3_nt
few	TRBJ2-5	TRBV18	-	CASSPVWGSGGETQYF	TGTGCCAGCTCACCAGTCTGGGGGAGTGGGGGAGAGACCCAGTATTTC
-	TRBJ2-2	TRBV30	-	CAWSDSLGTGELFF	TGTGCCTGGAGCGACAGTCTCGGGACCGGGGAGCTGTTTTTT
once	TRBJ2-1	TRBV28	-	CASQLYSLGNEQFF	TGTGCCAGCCAATTGTACTCGTTAGGTAATGAGCAGTTCTTC
-	TRBJ1-1	TRBV12-3/TRBV12-4	-	CASSLRSVKDSEAFF	TGTGCCAGCAGTTTACGATCCGTGAAGGACTCTGAAGCTTTCTTT
-	TRBJ2-1	TRBV5-1	TRBD1	CASSGAGTGRVNEQFF	TGCGCCAGCAGCGGCGCCGGGACAGGGCGCGTCAATGAGCAGTTCTTC
-	TRBJ1-3	TRBV20-1	-	CSARGRSGSFAGNTIYF	TGCAGTGCTAGAGGGCGAAGCGGGAGCTTCGCTGGAAACACCATATATTTT
-	TRBJ1-1	TRBV18	-	CASSPGVENTEAFF	TGTGCCAGCTCCCCAGGGGTGGAGAACACTGAAGCTTTCTTT
-	TRBJ1-1	TRBV27	-	CASSQQGNTEAFF	TGTGCCAGCAGTCAACAGGGGAACACTGAAGCTTTCTTT
-	TRBJ2-2	TRBV7-2	-	CASSFYSGELFF	TGTGCCAGCAGCTTTTATTCCGGGGAGCTGTTTTTT
-	TRBJ2-3	TRBV7-9	-	CASSFRTDTQYF	TGTGCCAGCAGCTTCCGCACAGATACGCAGTATTTT
-	TRBJ1-1	TRBV18	TRBD1	CASSPGTGNEAFF	TGTGCCAGCTCACCTGGGACAGGCAATGAAGCTTTCTTT
-	TRBJ2-5	TRBV7-9	-	CASSPWRGAGETQYF	TGTGCCAGCAGCCCATGGCGCGGGGCAGGAGAGACCCAGTACTTC
medium-sized	TRBJ2-1	TRBV20-1	-	CSAKQNSDNEQFF	TGCAGTGCTAAACAAAACTCCGACAATGAGCAGTTCTTC
-	TRBJ2-3	TRBV30	-	CAWSPTSSSDTQYF	TGTGCCTGGAGTCCAACCTCTAGCTCAGATACGCAGTATTTT
once	TRBJ1-2	TRBV6-1	TRBD1	CASRSDRANYGYTF	TGTGCCAGCAGATCCGACAGGGCTAACTATGGCTACACCTTC
few	TRBJ1-2	TRBV6-2/TRBV6-3	-	CASSHRDSYGYTF	TGTGCCAGCAGTCACAGAGACAGTTATGGCTACACCTTC
-	TRBJ1-5	TRBV6-5	-	CASSYQRGGNQPQHF	TGTGCCAGCAGTTACCAGAGGGGTGGCAATCAGCCCCAGCATTTT
medium-sized	TRBJ1-2	TRBV10-3	TRBD1	CAISETGEDGYTF	TGTGCCATCAGTGAGACAGGGGAGGATGGCTACACCTTC
-	TRBJ2-2	TRBV7-9	-	CASSLQGSVFGELFF	TGTGCCAGCAGCTTGCAGGGAAGTGTTTTCGGGGAGCTGTTTTTT
few	TRBJ2-5	TRBV6-1	-	CASSRDLGETQYF	TGTGCCAGCTCCCGGGACCTGGGAGAGACCCAGTACTTC
-	TRBJ2-1	TRBV4-1	TRBD2	CASSQGLRGSYNEQFF	TGCGCCAGCAGCCAAGGATTGCGGGGGTCGTACAATGAGCAGTTCTTC
few	TRBJ1-1	TRBV20-1	-	CSARDSVWGSNTEAFF	TGCAGTGCTAGAGATTCGGTTTGGGGATCGAACACTGAAGCTTTCTTT
few	TRBJ2-3	TRBV19	TRBD2	CASSTLAASTDTQYF	TGTGCCAGTAGTACACTAGCGGCTAGCACAGATACGCAGTATTTT
few	TRBJ1-1	TRBV7-8	-	CASRANTEAFF	TGTGCCAGCAGAGCGAACACTGAAGCTTTCTTT
-	TRBJ2-7	TRBV15	TRBD2	CATSRERGGSSYEQYF	TGTGCCACCAGCAGAGAGCGGGGCGGGAGCTCCTACGAGCAGTACTTC
few	TRBJ1-1	TRBV4-1	-	CASSQGPVNTEAFF	TGCGCCAGCAGCCAAGGCCCGGTGAACACTGAAGCTTTCTTT
few	TRBJ1-2	TRBV7-9	-	CASRYGGEGYTF	TGTGCCAGCAGATACGGGGGGGAAGGCTACACCTTC
-	TRBJ2-7	TRBV30	TRBD1	CAWSRWDRGLYEQYF	TGTGCCTGGAGTAGGTGGGACAGGGGGCTGTACGAGCAGTACTTC
-	TRBJ1-5	TRBV12-3/TRBV12-4	-	CASSLAQGQPQHF	TGTGCCAGCAGTTTAGCGCAGGGTCAGCCCCAGCATTTT
few	TRBJ1-3	TRBV6-2/TRBV6-3	-	CASRFIQGQDTIYF	TGTGCCAGCAGATTCATACAGGGTCAAGACACCATATATTTT
once	TRBJ2-6	TRBV10-3	-	CAIREDSGANVLTF	TGTGCCATCAGAGAGGACAGTGGGGCCAACGTCCTGACTTTC
few	TRBJ2-7	TRBV7-2	TRBD1	CASSPGRDSSYEQYF	TGTGCCAGCAGCCCTGGCCGGGACAGTTCCTACGAGCAGTACTTC
-	TRBJ1-1	TRBV20-1	TRBD1	CSPGQGSNTEAFF	TGCAGTCCCGGACAGGGCAGCAACACTGAAGCTTTCTTT
-	TRBJ1-1	TRBV5-4	-	CASSLRVGEAFF	TGTGCCAGCAGCTTACGGGTGGGTGAAGCTTTCTTT
few	TRBJ2-2	TRBV28	TRBD2	CASKASGSPNTGELFF	TGTGCCAGCAAGGCTAGCGGGAGCCCAAACACCGGGGAGCTGTTTTTT
-	TRBJ2-3	TRBV30	TRBD2	CAWTGLAGATDTQYF	TGTGCCTGGACCGGACTAGCGGGAGCCACAGATACGCAGTATTTT
-	TRBJ1-1	TRBV20-1	-	CSARDSRGNTEAFF	TGCAGTGCTAGGGACAGTCGGGGGAACACTGAAGCTTTCTTT
-	TRBJ2-7	TRBV2	-	CASKSEGSSYEQYF	TGTGCCAGCAAGAGTGAAGGTAGCTCCTACGAGCAGTACTTC
-	TRBJ2-1	TRBV7-2	TRBD2	CASSLIVGLASHEQFF	TGTGCCAGCAGCTTAATAGTGGGACTAGCATCCCATGAGCAGTTCTTC
once	TRBJ2-7	TRBV10-1	-	CASSESLAQHEQYF	TGCGCCAGCAGTGAGAGTTTAGCCCAGCACGAGCAGTACTTC
-	TRBJ2-3	TRBV7-3	-	CASSLAGNPTDTQYF	TGTGCCAGCAGCTTGGCAGGGAACCCCACAGATACGCAGTATTTT
few	TRBJ2-1	TRBV7-3	-	CASSLTGPGSYNEQFF	TGTGCCAGCAGCTTAACGGGGCCGGGCTCCTACAATGAGCAGTTCTTC
few	TRBJ1-5	TRBV30	-	CAWAPRDKTDQPQHF	TGTGCCTGGGCGCCCCGGGACAAAACGGACCAGCCCCAGCATTTT
-	TRBJ2-7	TRBV7-2	-	CASSALPRASAYEQYF	TGTGCCAGCAGCGCCCTACCCCGGGCTAGCGCCTACGAGCAGTACTTC
few	TRBJ2-7	TRBV19	-	CASSRGRGETYEQYF	TGTGCCAGTAGTAGGGGGCGTGGAGAAACCTACGAGCAGTACTTC
-	TRBJ1-2	TRBV4-1	TRBD1	CASSQARGYGYGYTF	TGCGCCAGCAGCCAAGCCAGGGGGTACGGCTATGGCTACACCTTC
-	TRBJ2-1	TRBV6-1	TRBD1	CASRASTGVEQFF	TGTGCCAGCAGAGCATCGACAGGGGTCGAGCAGTTCTTC
-	TRBJ2-1	TRBV2	TRBD1	CASSDKAGGYNEQFF	TGTGCCAGCAGTGATAAGGCAGGGGGCTACAATGAGCAGTTCTTC
-	TRBJ2-1	TRBV7-9	-	CASSLAQGHQQFF	TGTGCCAGCAGCTTAGCGCAGGGGCATCAGCAGTTCTTC
-	TRBJ2-1	TRBV7-3	TRBD2	CASSLGRENNEQFF	TGTGCCAGCAGCTTGGGGAGGGAGAACAATGAGCAGTTCTTC
few	TRBJ1-6	TRBV5-6	TRBD1	CASSTQDRDASPLHF	TGTGCCAGCAGTACGCAGGACAGGGATGCTTCACCCCTCCACTTT
few	TRBJ2-5	TRBV7-2	TRBD1	CASTSTGLVETQYF	TGTGCCAGCACCTCGACAGGGCTAGTGGAGACCCAGTACTTC
-	TRBJ2-1	TRBV6-5	-	CASSYKAPSNEQFF	TGTGCCAGCAGTTACAAAGCGCCCTCCAATGAGCAGTTCTTC
few	TRBJ1-3	TRBV28	-	CASSLTGQGENTIYF	TGTGCCAGCAGTTTAACGGGGCAGGGTGAAAACACCATATATTTT
few	TRBJ2-3	TRBV15	TRBD2	CATRSPWTSGRSDGTDTQYF	TGTGCCACCAGATCACCTTGGACTAGCGGGAGAAGCGATGGCACAGATACGCAGTATTTT